This T cell receptor (beta chain) comes out of a study of blood T cell repertoires in COVID-19. V gave up 3 bases and J gave up 7 bases; unmatched junction bases: 7. Per germline, CDR1 DFQATT and CDR2 SNEGSKA (reference sequence). The CDR3 extends over 14 amino acids. In the original processing: Amplifying reference gene primers gave estimates of nucleated cell counts. Produced via immunoSEQ multiplex PCR; TCRdb's table is partial and in-frame only. That table gives V, J and clone size, and the DNA gave D and trimming. The repertoire holds some 250,000 clones, with about nine tenths as singletons. This study enrolled people aged 18 to 89 from about two dozen US geographic areas.

Sample: PBMCs or T cells enriched from blood (not recorded which). The TCR comes from a human donor in a cohort exposed to, infected with or recovered from COVID-19 (not recorded which). The donor label of this sample is uncertain. The chain recombines TRBV20-1 with TRBJ2-5; 11 bases are shared with TRBD2. The CDR3 DNA reads TGCAGTGCTAGTAGCGGGGGGGCCGATGGGACCCAGTACTTC. It specifies CSASSGGADGTQYF.